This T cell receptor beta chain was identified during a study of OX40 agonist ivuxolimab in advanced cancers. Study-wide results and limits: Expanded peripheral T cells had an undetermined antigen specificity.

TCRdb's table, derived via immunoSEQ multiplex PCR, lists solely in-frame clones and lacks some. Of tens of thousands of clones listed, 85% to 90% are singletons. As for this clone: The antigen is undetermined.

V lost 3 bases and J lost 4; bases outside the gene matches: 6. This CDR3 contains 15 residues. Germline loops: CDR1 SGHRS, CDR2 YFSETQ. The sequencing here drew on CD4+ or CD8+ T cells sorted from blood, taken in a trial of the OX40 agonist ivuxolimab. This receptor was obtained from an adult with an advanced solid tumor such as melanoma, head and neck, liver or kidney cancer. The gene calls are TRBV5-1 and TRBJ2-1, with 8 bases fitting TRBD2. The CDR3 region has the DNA TGCGCCAGCAGCTACACTAGCGGATCTTACAATGAGCAGTTCTTC. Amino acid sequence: CASSYTSGSYNEQFF.